A few counts support the clone carrying this T cell receptor beta chain. What it recognizes is unknown. Germline V gene lookup returns CDR1 LGHNA and CDR2 YNFKEQ. The V segment lost 4 bases and the J segment 1 base; nucleotides outside the gene matches: 7. The CDR3 is made up of 17 amino acids. This specimen comes from a study of blood T cells in healthy people across ages. Findings of the study overall: The percentage of naive T cells correlated strongly with TCR beta diversity.

Combining a sample-barcoded 5' primer with a J-beta primer mix, a second PCR ran for about 6 to 12 cycles. TCRdb independently ran MiXCR on the 5' RACE reads; one entry per CDR3 protein. The repertoire includes approximately 490,000 distinct CDR3 sequences, about 25% of them detected once, and under 9% sits in the top ten. This sample was shared with a second study, whose subject was T cells of mothers and their children.

Sequencing was done on a sample of blood. V usage is TRBV4-2 and J usage is TRBJ2-6; 7 bases fit TRBD1. This TCR was recovered from a boy aged 5-17 years in good health. Written as DNA, the CDR3 is TGTGCCAGCAGCCCCACCGGGACAGCATCTGGGGCCAACGTCCTGACTTTC. It encodes CASSPTGTASGANVLTF.